This paragraph covers one T cell receptor (beta chain) sequence. The target antigen is unknown. The data were obtained in a study of cytomegalovirus exposure and HLA in healthy donors. The wider study: Earlier work reported 117 million unique TCR beta sequences from 180 million or so T cells. Out of about 410 genotyped donors, about 80% belonged to the Caucasian-associated ancestry cluster. General study results and limits: V- and J-gene trimming in TCR beta was tied to a missense DCLRE1C variant by an analysis performed later. Among CMV-associated TCR beta chains, most appeared HLA-restricted in a later analysis.

This CDR3 comprises 16 residues. CDR1 and CDR2 from the germline V gene are LNHDA and SQIVND (reference sequence). Germline trimming cut 6 bases from V and 1 base from J; bases unmatched to any gene: 2. It was with 60 Vbeta and 13 Jbeta primers that the PCR ran. Assay used: immunoSEQ multiplex PCR; TCRdb lists only in-frame clones, some missing. Here the sample spans roughly 150,000 clones, 80% being singletons. V gene TRBV19 combines with J gene TRBJ2-2; TRBD2 matches at 13 bases. This clonotype originated in a woman aged 40 to 50 in good health and CMV-seronegative. The sample was PBMCs. For the CDR3, the DNA is TGTGCCAGTAGCGGACTAGCGGGAGAGAACACCGGGGAGCTGTTTTTT. Amino acid sequence: CASSGLAGENTGELFF.